The 12 T cell receptor beta chains below were found in one sample sequenced in a study of naive and memory T cell subsets. Both TRBC1 and TRBC2 were covered by a beta constant-region primer of two equimolar oligonucleotides. MiXCR was run by TCRdb on the UMI-ligation and nested PCR reads, yielding one entry per CDR3 protein. This table holds tens of thousands of distinct CDR3 sequences, over 10% found once. Sample: central memory CD4+ T cells from blood. Receptor source: a human donor in good health.

This clonotype was detected a few times. This chain links TRBV28 with TRBJ2-7; D unresolved. The CDR3 consists of 12 residues. Germline CDR1 and CDR2: MDHEN and SYDVKM. V was trimmed by 8 bases and J by 0 bases, leaving 8 bases between them. CDR3 protein: CASASLSYEQYF. The CDR3 nucleotides are TGTGCCAGCGCGAGTCTCTCCTACGAGCAGTACTTC.

The chain combines TRBV5-1 with TRBJ1-3, with D tentatively TRBD1 (6 bases). V was cut by 4 bases and J by 0 bases, with 11 bases left in between. The CDR3 loop spans 15 amino acids. Germline loops: CDR1 SGHRS, CDR2 YFSETQ. The DNA for the CDR3 is TGCGCCAGCAGCGTAGGGACAATCTCTGGAAACACCATATATTTT. Translation gives CASSVGTISGNTIYF.

The chain has TRBV20-1 and TRBJ2-7; possible D gene TRBD1, 5 bases. There are 13 residues in the CDR3. V lost 6 bases and J 6 bases, leaving 18 bases between the germline ends. Germline V lookup: CDR1 DFQATT, CDR2 SNEGSKA (reference sequence). In nucleotides, the CDR3 is TGCAGTGCCACGATAGGCAGGGTGGGCGAGCAGTACTTC. Translated: CSATIGRVGEQYF.

V gene TRBV27 combines with J gene TRBJ2-1, with 15 positions matching TRBD2. The germline V gene encodes CDR1 MNHEY and CDR2 SMNVEV (reference sequence). The CDR3 extends over 16 amino acids. The junction had 7 bases not matched to a gene; V was cut back by 6 bases and J by 7 bases. Here the CDR3 reads CASRGLAGGPGNEQFF. The DNA of the CDR3 is TGTGCCAGCAGAGGACTAGCGGGAGGGCCAGGGAATGAGCAGTTCTTC.

A few counts support this clonotype. V and J are TRBV5-5 and TRBJ2-5, with TRBD2 matching over 11 bases. The CDR3 contains 19 residues. The junction had 18 bases not matched to a gene; V was cut back by 1 base and J by 7 bases. CDR1 is SGHKS and CDR2 is YYEKEE in the germline V gene (reference sequence). For the CDR3, the DNA is TGTGCCAGCAGCTTGACTGCGCTAGCGGGAGGCTTAATGACAGTGACCCAGTACTTC. This translates into CASSLTALAGGLMTVTQYF.

This clonotype came up once. The V and J genes are TRBV12-3 or TRBV12-4 and TRBJ2-1; 7 bases match TRBD2. V lost 3 bases and J lost 5; bases outside the gene matches: 10. This CDR3 region has 16 residues. CDR3 sequence (DNA): TGTGCCAGCAGTTTTGAGCTTAGCGGGCCCGACAATGAGCAGTTCTTC. Its protein product is CASSFELSGPDNEQFF.

In this sample, this clonotype turned up many times. The rearrangement links TRBV6-5 to TRBJ2-3; 15 positions agree with TRBD2. The germline gives CDR1 MNHEY, CDR2 SVGAGI. The length of the CDR3 is 14 residues. J was trimmed by 9 bases and V by 4 bases; bases with no gene match: 2. CDR3 region: CASSSGTSGRTQYF. CDR3 in DNA: TGTGCCAGCAGTTCTGGGACTAGCGGGAGGACGCAGTATTTT.

This chain joins TRBV2 and TRBJ2-7, with TRBD2 matching over 9 bases. The CDR3 is made up of 9 amino acids. CDR1 is SNHLY, CDR2 FYNNEI, per germline. The CDR3 reads CASGAGGPV. CDR3 DNA sequence: TGTGCCAGCGGGGCGGGAGGGCCCGTC.

This chain connects TRBV7-8 to TRBJ2-3; D is perhaps TRBD2 (6 bases). CDR1 is SGHVS, CDR2 FQNEAQ, per germline. Trimming shortened V by 4 bases and J by 6 bases, and 26 bases separated the two germline ends. There are 18 residues in the CDR3. This CDR3 reads CASSSRLVTGGRADTQYF. CDR3 bases: TGTGCCAGCAGCTCACGCTTAGTAACCGGGGGACGGGCGGATACGCAGTATTTT.

This clonotype has a handful of counts. V and J are TRBV6-2 or TRBV6-3 and TRBJ2-5; D call uncertain. Trimming took off 1 base at V and 4 bases at J, with 10 bases between the two ends. Per the germline V gene, CDR1 is MNHEY and CDR2 is SVGEGT. This CDR3 has 14 residues. The CDR3 coding sequence is TGTGCCAGCAGTTACTACAGTCTGGGAGAGACCCAGTACTTC. Its translation: CASSYYSLGETQYF.

This clonotype was seen a handful of times. This sequence joins TRBV29-1 and TRBJ2-7; 8 nucleotides align to TRBD1. The CDR3 is 15 amino acids. CDR1 is SQVTM and CDR2 is ANQGSEA in the germline V gene. V was pared by 6 bases and J by 3 bases, with 13 bases of the junction left unmatched. As DNA, the CDR3 is TGCAGCGTCCGAGGGGGTGCAGGGGGCCGCTACGAGCAGTACTTC. Residues: CSVRGGAGGRYEQYF.

This clonotype was recorded at least ten times. The gene calls are TRBV29-1 and TRBJ2-4; 10 positions agree with TRBD2. After removal of 4 bases from V and 0 bases from J, the junction contained 9 bases not matched to a gene. The CDR3 spans 17 residues. Germline V CDR1 and CDR2: SQVTM, ANQGSEA. The CDR3 loop is CSVGASGSLGAKNIQYF. CDR3 DNA: TGCAGCGTTGGGGCTAGCGGGAGTTTGGGAGCCAAAAACATTCAGTACTTC.